This passage covers 16 T cell receptor beta chains from one sample sequenced in a study of CD8 T cells in Susac syndrome. Reverse transcription used about 0.45 to 1 ug RNA and random hexamers. TCRdb independently ran MiXCR on the immunoSEQ multiplex PCR reads; one entry per CDR3 protein. The sample includes a few hundred thousand distinct CDR3 sequences, about 95% of them seen just once. The source material was CD4+ T cells from PBMCs. These receptors all stem from a human donor with multiple sclerosis.

J is TRBJ2-3 and V is TRBV10-3; D ambiguous. Trimming left V 3 bases short and J 10 bases short, with 11 bases between. The CDR3 consists of 12 residues. Germline V gene lookup returns CDR1 ENHRY and CDR2 SYGVKD. CDR3 nucleotide sequence: TGTGCCATCAGTGACCTAGGTACGGCGCAGTATTTT. Protein: CAISDLGTAQYF.

This sequence joins TRBV7-9 and TRBJ2-3, with no clear D. Germline CDR1 reads SEHNR; CDR2 reads FQNEAQ (reference sequence). Trimming removed 5 bases at V and 7 bases at J, with 10 bases between. The CDR3 spans 12 residues. The CDR3 DNA follows: TGTGCCAGCAGCCGTCAGTCGAATACGCAGTATTTT. Residues: CASSRQSNTQYF. The full variable domain, rest sourced from reference TRBV7-9 and TRBJ2-3, is DTGVSQNPRHKITKRGQNVTFRCDPISEHNRLYWYRQTLGQGPEFLTYFQNEAQLEKSRLLSDRFSAERPKGSFSTLEIQRTEQGDSAMYLCASSRQSNTQYFGPGTRLTVL.

The chain recombines TRBV25-1 with TRBJ1-1; D ambiguous. The CDR3 has 15 residues. Looked up from germline, CDR1 is MGHDK and CDR2 is SYGVNS. Trimming removed 8 bases from V and 0 bases from J, with 16 bases in between. The CDR3 sequence is CASRRIGLLNTEAFF. CDR3 in DNA: TGTGCCAGCCGTCGAATAGGGCTCCTGAACACTGAAGCTTTCTTT.

This chain uses TRBV15 with TRBJ1-1; D not resolved. This CDR3 spans 14 amino acids. The V gene lost 1 base and the J gene lost 2 bases, with 8 bases spanning the gap. The germline V gene encodes CDR1 LNHNV and CDR2 YYDKDF (reference sequence). CDR3 nucleotides: TGTGCCACCAGCAGAGCCAGTATCAACACTGAAGCTTTCTTT. Protein product: CATSRASINTEAFF.

This clonotype is a singleton in its sample. V is TRBV20-1 and J is TRBJ2-5, with 7 bases lining up with TRBD1. The CDR3 spans 13 residues. The germline gives CDR1 DFQATT, CDR2 SNEGSKA (reference sequence). Unmatched junction bases numbered 4, after V lost 4 bases and J lost 2 bases. DNA of the CDR3: TGCAGTGCTATCAGGGGGAGTCAAGAGACCCAGTACTTC. It yields the protein CSAIRGSQETQYF.

This clonotype was detected only a few times. The chain recombines TRBV3-1 with TRBJ2-7, with 8 bases fitting TRBD2. The CDR3 consists of 16 residues. Trimming removed 4 bases from V and 2 bases from J; junction bases left unmatched: 10. Per germline, CDR1 LGHDT and CDR2 YNNKEL (reference sequence). CDR3 loop: CASSPLGSGSPYEQYF. Written as DNA, the CDR3 is TGTGCCAGCAGCCCCTTGGGGAGCGGGAGTCCCTACGAGCAGTACTTC.

With regard to this clonotype: One junction end disagrees with the germline gene, perhaps due to a read error. The chain has TRBV5-1 and TRBJ2-5, with D hard to call. From germline, CDR1 is SGHRS and CDR2 YFSETQ. CDR3 length equals 13 residues. CDR3 bases: TGTGCCAGCAGTTTGGGCAGCCAAGAGACCCAGTACTTC. Its translation: CASSLGSQETQYF.

The chain couples TRBV3-1 to TRBJ2-5; possibly TRBD2 for D (5 bases). Trimming cost V 2 bases and J 1 base, with 8 bases left between them. In germline, CDR1 is LGHDT, CDR2 YNNKEL (reference sequence). The CDR3 is 14 residues long. For the CDR3, the DNA is TGTGCCAGCAGCCAAAGGACTGGCCAAGAGACCCAGTACTTC. Amino acids: CASSQRTGQETQYF.

This chain connects TRBV30 to TRBJ2-3; D is undetermined. There are 14 residues in the CDR3. Trimming removed 4 bases at V and 1 base at J, with 12 bases between. Germline loops: CDR1 GTSNPN, CDR2 SVGIG (reference sequence). The CDR3, as DNA: TGTGCCTGGATGACTGTTTTGGGCACAGATACGCAGTATTTT. Protein: CAWMTVLGTDTQYF.

J is TRBJ2-7 and V is TRBV20-1; TRBD1 agrees at 7 bases. This CDR3 is 13 amino acids long. V gave up 6 bases and J gave up 2 bases; unmatched junction bases: 7. Looked up from germline, CDR1 is DFQATT and CDR2 is SNEGSKA (reference sequence). The CDR3 DNA is TGCAGTGCCAAAAGGGACAGCCCCTACGAGCAGTACTTC. Amino acid sequence: CSAKRDSPYEQYF.

The chain carries TRBV7-2 and TRBJ2-1, with 9 bases aligning to TRBD2. Germline V gene sequence: CDR1 SGHTA, CDR2 FQGNSA. The CDR3 loop spans 15 amino acids. Trimming cost V 3 bases and J 8 bases; bases outside gene matches: 8. CDR3 coding DNA: TGTGCCAGCAGCTTGATGGCTAGCGGGGCCCATGAGCAGTTCTTC. Translation: CASSLMASGAHEQFF.

This chain connects TRBV6-5 to TRBJ2-1; 8 bases are a match to TRBD2. Per germline, CDR1 MNHEY and CDR2 SVGAGI. Trimming took 2 bases from V and 0 from J; bases not matched to a gene: 3. There are 16 residues in the CDR3. CDR3 in DNA: TGTGCCAGCAGTTACCTCGGGAGGGGCTCCTACAATGAGCAGTTCTTC. Translating it yields CASSYLGRGSYNEQFF.

The DNA for the CDR3 is TGTGCCTGGAGTGCTACAGGGAGAAGCGACACCTTC. Its translation: CAWSATGRSDTF. The rearrangement uses TRBV30 and TRBJ1-2; D is possibly TRBD1 (6 bases). The germline V and J ends were trimmed by 1 base and 12 bases, with 15 bases remaining between them. The germline V gene encodes CDR1 GTSNPN and CDR2 SVGIG (reference sequence). The CDR3 spans 12 residues.

Written as DNA, the CDR3 is TGTGCCAGCAGCCAAGAGGGGGCCCGGGGCTACACCTTC. As protein: CASSQEGARGYTF. The chain is built from TRBV14 and TRBJ1-2; TRBD1 might be the D (6 bases). Trimming took off 0 bases at V and 8 bases at J, with 10 bases between the two ends. This CDR3 comprises 13 residues. CDR1 is SGHDN and CDR2 is FVKESK in the germline V gene. The full variable domain, its missing parts supplied by reference TRBV14 and TRBJ1-2, is EAGVTQFPSHSVIEKGQTVTLRCDPISGHDNLYWYRRVMGKEIKFLLHFVKESKQDESGMPNNRFLAERTGGTYSTLKVQPAELEDSGVYFCASSQEGARGYTFGSGTRLTVV.

The chain has TRBV6-5 and TRBJ1-1, with 8 bases aligning to TRBD1. Germline V lookup: CDR1 MNHEY, CDR2 SVGAGI. This CDR3 is 15 amino acids long. The trim removed 2 bases at V and 4 bases at J, leaving 6 bases unmatched. The CDR3 nucleotides read TGTGCCAGCAGTTACCCTGGACAGGGTGGCACTGAAGCTTTCTTT. Protein sequence: CASSYPGQGGTEAFF.

The V call is TRBV12-3 or TRBV12-4, the J call TRBJ2-5, with TRBD1 as a possible D gene (5 bases). Trimming took 7 bases from V and 0 from J, leaving 12 bases between them. CDR3 length equals 14 residues. The CDR3 loop is CASTATVYQETQYF. As DNA, the CDR3 is TGTGCCAGCACAGCGACAGTGTACCAAGAGACCCAGTACTTC.